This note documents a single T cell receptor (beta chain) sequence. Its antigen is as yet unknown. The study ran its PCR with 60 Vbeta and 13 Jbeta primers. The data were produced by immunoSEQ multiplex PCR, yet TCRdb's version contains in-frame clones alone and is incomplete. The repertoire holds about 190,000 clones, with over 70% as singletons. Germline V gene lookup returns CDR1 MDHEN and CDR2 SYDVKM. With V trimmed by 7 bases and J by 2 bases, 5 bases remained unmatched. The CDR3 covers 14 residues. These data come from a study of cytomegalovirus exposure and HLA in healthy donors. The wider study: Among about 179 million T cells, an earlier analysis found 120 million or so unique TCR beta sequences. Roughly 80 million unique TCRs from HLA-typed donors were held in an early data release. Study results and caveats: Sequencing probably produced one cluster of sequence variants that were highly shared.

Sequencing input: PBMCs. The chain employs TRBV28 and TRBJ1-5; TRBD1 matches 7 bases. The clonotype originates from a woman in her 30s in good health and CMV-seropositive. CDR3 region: CASIRGTGNQPQHF. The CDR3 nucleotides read TGTGCCAGCATCCGGGGGACAGGCAATCAGCCCCAGCATTTT.